The 8 T cell receptor beta chains in this list originate from one sample, sequenced in a study of CD8+ T cells in alopecia areata. The treatment: oral pan-JAK inhibitor, 5-10 mg twice daily. Sequencing used cDNA as its template, made by extracting RNA and reverse transcribing it. Assay used: immunoSEQ multiplex PCR; TCRdb lists only in-frame clones, some missing. Among about 200,000 clones, approximately 61% were seen once, and the ten largest hold 0.95% to 1.1%. Sample: CD4+ T cells sorted from blood, taken at week 24, from a patient treated with tofacitinib. The receptors originated from a human donor with alopecia areata.

The rearrangement joins TRBV29-1 to TRBJ1-1; 8 bases are a match to TRBD1. CDR1 is SQVTM and CDR2 is ANQGSEA in the germline V gene. V was clipped by 5 bases and J by 0 bases; unmatched bases: 11. CDR3 size: 16 residues. The CDR3 nucleotides are TGCAGCGTTCAGGGGGCCCGTGATCTCATGAACACTGAAGCTTTCTTT. It is translated as CSVQGARDLMNTEAFF.

In its sample, this clone was seen a few times. The chain uses TRBV29-1 and TRBJ1-1; the match to TRBD1 covers 8 bases. The V segment lost 4 bases and the J segment 9 bases; nucleotides outside the gene matches: 7. Germline V gives CDR1 SQVTM, CDR2 ANQGSEA. The CDR3 consists of 12 residues. CDR3 amino acids: CSVVRGQGQAFF. The CDR3 DNA reads TGCAGCGTTGTAAGAGGACAGGGTCAAGCTTTCTTT.

Concerning this clone: Distinct nucleotide sequences in the sample also encode this CDR3. The rearrangement links TRBV30 to TRBJ1-5; the D is unclear. Germline V gives CDR1 GTSNPN, CDR2 SVGIG (reference sequence). The length of the CDR3 is 13 residues. The V and J ends lost 2 bases and 0 bases respectively, with 5 bases between them. CDR3 DNA sequence: TGTGCCTGGAGTCAAAATAGCAATCAGCCCCAGCATTTT. It specifies CAWSQNSNQPQHF.

The genes are TRBV29-1 and TRBJ1-1, with 9 bases lining up with TRBD1. Unmatched junction bases numbered 1, after V lost 4 bases and J lost 1 base. CDR1 is SQVTM, CDR2 ANQGSEA, per germline. This CDR3 is built from 13 residues. The CDR3: CSVGGQGNTEAFF. CDR3 DNA: TGCAGCGTTGGGGGACAGGGGAACACTGAAGCTTTCTTT.

This clone occurred a few times. The rearrangement joins TRBV19 to TRBJ1-4; D call uncertain. V was clipped by 6 bases and J by 0 bases, with 14 bases between them. The CDR3 contains 16 residues. Germline V CDR1 and CDR2: LNHDA, SQIVND (reference sequence). Here the CDR3 reads CASSLGGGPTNEKLFF. DNA for the CDR3: TGTGCCAGTAGCCTCGGTGGCGGGCCAACTAATGAAAAACTGTTTTTT.

The chain joins TRBV2 to TRBJ2-1, with TRBD2 matching over 11 bases. The CDR3 spans 13 residues. Germline V gene data show CDR1 as SNHLY and CDR2 as FYNNEI. Losses at the gene ends were 9 bases for V and 9 bases for J; bases not matched to a gene: 7. The CDR3 protein is CASIAGGPSEQFF. The CDR3 DNA reads as TGTGCCAGTATAGCGGGGGGGCCCTCTGAGCAGTTCTTC.

J is TRBJ2-3 and V is TRBV6-1; D is unclear. V dropped 7 bases and J dropped 0 bases, with 8 bases sitting between them. CDR1 and CDR2 from the germline V gene are MNHNS and SASEGT. CDR3 size: 13 residues. The CDR3 sequence: CASTHASTDTQYF. The CDR3 DNA sequence: TGTGCCAGCACCCACGCTAGCACAGATACGCAGTATTTT.

The rearrangement links TRBV14 to TRBJ2-1; no clear D gene. The germline gives CDR1 SGHDN, CDR2 FVKESK. The CDR3 spans 14 residues. V was shortened by 0 bases and J by 7 bases, with 10 bases between the two germline ends. The CDR3 sequence is CASSQDIGRNEQFF. In DNA form, the CDR3 reads TGTGCCAGCAGCCAAGATATCGGACGGAATGAGCAGTTCTTC.